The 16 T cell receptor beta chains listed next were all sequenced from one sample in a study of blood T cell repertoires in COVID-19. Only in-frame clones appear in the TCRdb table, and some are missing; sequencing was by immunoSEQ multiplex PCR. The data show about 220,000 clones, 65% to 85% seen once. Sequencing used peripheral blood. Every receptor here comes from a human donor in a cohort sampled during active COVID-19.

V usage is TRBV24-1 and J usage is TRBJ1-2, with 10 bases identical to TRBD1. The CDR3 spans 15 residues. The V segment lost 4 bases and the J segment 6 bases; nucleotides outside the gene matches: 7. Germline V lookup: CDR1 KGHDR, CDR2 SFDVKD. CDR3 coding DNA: TGTGCCACCAGTGACCCTACAGGGACAGGGGATGGCTACACCTTC. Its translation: CATSDPTGTGDGYTF.

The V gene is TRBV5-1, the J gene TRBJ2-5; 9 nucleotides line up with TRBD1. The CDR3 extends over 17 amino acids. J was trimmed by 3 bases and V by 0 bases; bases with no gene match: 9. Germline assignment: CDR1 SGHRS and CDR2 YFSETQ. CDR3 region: CASSLGLSGTGKETQYF. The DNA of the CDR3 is TGCGCCAGCAGCTTGGGCCTTTCCGGGACAGGGAAAGAGACCCAGTACTTC.

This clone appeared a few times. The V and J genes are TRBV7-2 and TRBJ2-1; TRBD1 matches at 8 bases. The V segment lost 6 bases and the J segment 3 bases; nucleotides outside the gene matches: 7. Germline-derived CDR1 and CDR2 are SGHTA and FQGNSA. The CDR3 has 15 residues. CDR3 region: CASSSDRGIYNEQFF. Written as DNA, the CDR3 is TGTGCCAGCAGTTCCGACAGGGGAATCTACAATGAGCAGTTCTTC.

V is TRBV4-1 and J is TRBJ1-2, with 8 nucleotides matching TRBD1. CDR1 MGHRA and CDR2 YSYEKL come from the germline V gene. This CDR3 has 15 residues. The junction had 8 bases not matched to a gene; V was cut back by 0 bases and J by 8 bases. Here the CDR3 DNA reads TGCGCCAGCAGCCAAGAACGGCAGGGGGCAGGAGGCTACACCTTC. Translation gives CASSQERQGAGGYTF.

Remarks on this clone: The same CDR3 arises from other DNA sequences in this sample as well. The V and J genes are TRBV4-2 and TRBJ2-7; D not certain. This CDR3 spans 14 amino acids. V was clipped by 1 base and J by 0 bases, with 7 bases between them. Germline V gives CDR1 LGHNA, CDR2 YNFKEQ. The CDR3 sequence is CASSQVPSSYEQYF. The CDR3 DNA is TGTGCCAGCAGCCAAGTTCCGTCCTCCTACGAGCAGTACTTC.

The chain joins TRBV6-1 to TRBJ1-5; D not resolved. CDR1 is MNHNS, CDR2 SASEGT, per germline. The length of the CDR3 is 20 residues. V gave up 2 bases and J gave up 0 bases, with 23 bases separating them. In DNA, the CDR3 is TGTGCCAGCAGTGAAATACCGCTACGCGATTCTGTTAATAGCAATCAGCCCCAGCATTTT. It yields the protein CASSEIPLRDSVNSNQPQHF.

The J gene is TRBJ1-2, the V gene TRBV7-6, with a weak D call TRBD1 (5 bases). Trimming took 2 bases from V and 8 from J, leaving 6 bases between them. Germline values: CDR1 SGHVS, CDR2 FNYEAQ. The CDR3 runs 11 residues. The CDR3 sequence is CASSLRGGYTF. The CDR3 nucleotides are TGTGCCAGCAGCTTACGGGGGGGCTACACCTTC.

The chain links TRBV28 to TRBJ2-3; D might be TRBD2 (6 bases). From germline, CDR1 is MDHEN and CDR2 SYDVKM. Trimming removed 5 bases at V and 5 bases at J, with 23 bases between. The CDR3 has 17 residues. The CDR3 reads CASSDSRSGGFEDTQYF. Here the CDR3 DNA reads TGTGCCAGCAGTGATTCGCGTAGTGGGGGGTTTGAAGATACGCAGTATTTT.

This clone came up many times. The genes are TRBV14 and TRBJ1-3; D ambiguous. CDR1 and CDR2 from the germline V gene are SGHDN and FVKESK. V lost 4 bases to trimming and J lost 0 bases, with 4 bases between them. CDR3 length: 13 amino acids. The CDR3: CASSPSSGNTIYF. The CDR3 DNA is TGTGCCAGCAGCCCCAGCTCTGGAAACACCATATATTTT.

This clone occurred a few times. The chain's CDR3 is CASSPTSGRDDTQYF. CDR3 DNA sequence: TGTGCCAGCAGTCCTACTAGCGGGAGGGATGATACGCAGTATTTT. The chain carries TRBV7-6 and TRBJ2-3; 13 bases are a match to TRBD2. This CDR3 contains 15 residues. Germline CDR1 reads SGHVS; CDR2 reads FNYEAQ. Trimming at V came to 6 bases and at J to 6 bases, leaving 6 bases not matched to a gene.

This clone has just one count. The chain's CDR3 is CASSVSINPIANYGYTF. Written as DNA, the CDR3 is TGTGCCAGCAGTGTCTCAATTAACCCTATAGCTAACTATGGCTACACCTTC. The chain is built from TRBV6-1 and TRBJ1-2, with D unresolved. The CDR3 is 17 residues long. The germline gives CDR1 MNHNS, CDR2 SASEGT. V was clipped by 4 bases and J by 0 bases, with 18 bases between them.

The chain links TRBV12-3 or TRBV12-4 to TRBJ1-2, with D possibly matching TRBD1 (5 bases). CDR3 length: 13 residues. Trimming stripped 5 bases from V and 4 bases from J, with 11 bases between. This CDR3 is CASSPGDSYGYTF. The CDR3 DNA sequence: TGTGCCAGCAGTCCAGGCGACAGCTATGGCTACACCTTC.

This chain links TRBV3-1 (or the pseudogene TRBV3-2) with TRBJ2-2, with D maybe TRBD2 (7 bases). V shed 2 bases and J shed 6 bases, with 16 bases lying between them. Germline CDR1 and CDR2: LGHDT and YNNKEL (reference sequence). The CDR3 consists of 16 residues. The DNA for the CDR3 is TGTGCCAGCAGCCAATCTTGGGGGGGGCCTTCCGGGGAGCTGTTTTTT. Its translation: CASSQSWGGPSGELFF.

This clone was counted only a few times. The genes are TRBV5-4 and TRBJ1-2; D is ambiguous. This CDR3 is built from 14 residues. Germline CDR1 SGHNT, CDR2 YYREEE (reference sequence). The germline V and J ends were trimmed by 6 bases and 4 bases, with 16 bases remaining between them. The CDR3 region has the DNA TGTGCCAGCACCGCACGAGGTGTGGGCTATGGCTACACCTTC. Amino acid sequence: CASTARGVGYGYTF.

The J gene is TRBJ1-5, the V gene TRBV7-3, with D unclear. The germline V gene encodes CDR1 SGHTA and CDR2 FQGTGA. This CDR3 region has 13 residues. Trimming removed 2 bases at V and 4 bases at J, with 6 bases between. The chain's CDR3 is CASSLSRNQPQHF. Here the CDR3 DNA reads TGTGCCAGCAGCTTATCGAGAAATCAGCCCCAGCATTTT. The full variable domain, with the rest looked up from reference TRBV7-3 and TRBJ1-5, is GAGVSQTPSNKVTEKGKYVELRCDPISGHTALYWYRQSLGQGPEFLIYFQGTGAADDSGLPNDRFFAVRPEGSVSTLKIQRTERGDSAVYLCASSLSRNQPQHFGDGTRLSIL.

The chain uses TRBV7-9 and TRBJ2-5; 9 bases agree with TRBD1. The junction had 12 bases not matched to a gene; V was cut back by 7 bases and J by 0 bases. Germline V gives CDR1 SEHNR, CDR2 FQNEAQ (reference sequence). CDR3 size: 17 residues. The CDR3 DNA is TGTGCCAGCAACCACAGGGGGCGGGGACGTTACCAAGAGACCCAGTACTTC. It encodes CASNHRGRGRYQETQYF.